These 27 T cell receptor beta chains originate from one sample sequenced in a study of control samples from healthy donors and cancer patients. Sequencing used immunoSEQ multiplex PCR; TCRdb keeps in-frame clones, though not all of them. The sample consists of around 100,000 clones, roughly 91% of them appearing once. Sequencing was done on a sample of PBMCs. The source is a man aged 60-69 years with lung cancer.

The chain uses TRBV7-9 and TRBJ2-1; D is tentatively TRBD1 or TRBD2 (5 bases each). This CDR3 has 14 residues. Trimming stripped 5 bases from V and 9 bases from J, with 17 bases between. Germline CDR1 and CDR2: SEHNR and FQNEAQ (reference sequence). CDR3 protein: CASSRTPSGGEQFF. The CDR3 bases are TGTGCCAGCAGCCGGACCCCTTCTGGGGGTGAGCAGTTCTTC.

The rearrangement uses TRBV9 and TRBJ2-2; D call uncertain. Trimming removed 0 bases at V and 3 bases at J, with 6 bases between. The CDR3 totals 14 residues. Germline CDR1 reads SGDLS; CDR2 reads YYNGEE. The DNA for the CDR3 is TGTGCCAGCAGCGTAGGGGGTGACACCGGGGAGCTGTTTTTT. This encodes CASSVGGDTGELFF.

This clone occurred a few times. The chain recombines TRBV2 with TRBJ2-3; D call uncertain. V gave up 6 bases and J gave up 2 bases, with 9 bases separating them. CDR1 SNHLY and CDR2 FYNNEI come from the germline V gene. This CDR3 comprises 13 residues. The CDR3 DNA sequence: TGTGCCAGCAGCCTTTCAGCCACAGATACGCAGTATTTT. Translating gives CASSLSATDTQYF.

The CDR3 loop reads CASSDQGYNEQFF. The CDR3 DNA is TGCGCCAGCAGCGATCAGGGGTACAATGAGCAGTTCTTC. This chain uses TRBV5-1 with TRBJ2-1, with D perhaps matching TRBD1 (6 bases). Deletions cut 4 bases from V and 4 bases from J, with 9 bases between. The CDR3 covers 13 residues. Germline V lookup: CDR1 SGHRS, CDR2 YFSETQ.

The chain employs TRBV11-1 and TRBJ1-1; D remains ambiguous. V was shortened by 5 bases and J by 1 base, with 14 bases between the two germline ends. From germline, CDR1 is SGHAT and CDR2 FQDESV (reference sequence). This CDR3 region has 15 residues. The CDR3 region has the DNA TGTGCCAGCAGCCCAGAGGTCCACTCGAACACTGAAGCTTTCTTT. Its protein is CASSPEVHSNTEAFF.

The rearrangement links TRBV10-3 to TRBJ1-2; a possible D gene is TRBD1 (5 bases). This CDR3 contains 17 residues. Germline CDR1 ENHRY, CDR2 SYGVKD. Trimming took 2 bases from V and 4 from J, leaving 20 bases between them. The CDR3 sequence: CAISETLQEAQGYGYTF. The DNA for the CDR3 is TGTGCCATCAGTGAGACCCTCCAGGAGGCTCAGGGCTATGGCTACACCTTC.

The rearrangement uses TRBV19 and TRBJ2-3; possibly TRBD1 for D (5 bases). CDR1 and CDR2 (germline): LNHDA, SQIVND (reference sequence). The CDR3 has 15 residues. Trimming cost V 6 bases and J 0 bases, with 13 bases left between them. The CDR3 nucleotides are TGTGCCAGTAGCAAGCCCAGGGAAAGCACAGATACGCAGTATTTT. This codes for CASSKPRESTDTQYF.

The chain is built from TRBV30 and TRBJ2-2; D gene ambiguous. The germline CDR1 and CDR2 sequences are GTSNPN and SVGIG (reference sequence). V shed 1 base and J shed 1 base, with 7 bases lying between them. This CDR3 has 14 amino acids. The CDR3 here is CAWSGSGNTGELFF. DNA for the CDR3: TGTGCCTGGAGTGGGTCGGGGAACACCGGGGAGCTGTTTTTT.

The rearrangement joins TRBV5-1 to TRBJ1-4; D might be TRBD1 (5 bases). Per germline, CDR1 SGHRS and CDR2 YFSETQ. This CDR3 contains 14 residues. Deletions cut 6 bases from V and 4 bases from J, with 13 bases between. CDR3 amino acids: CASKAGTDNEKLFF. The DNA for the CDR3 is TGCGCCAGCAAAGCCGGGACGGATAATGAAAAACTGTTTTTT. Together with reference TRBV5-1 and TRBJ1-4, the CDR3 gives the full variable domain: KAGVTQTPRYLIKTRGQQVTLSCSPISGHRSVSWYQQTPGQGLQFLFEYFSETQRNKGNFPGRFSGRQFSNSRSEMNVSTLELGDSALYLCASKAGTDNEKLFFGSGTQLSVL.

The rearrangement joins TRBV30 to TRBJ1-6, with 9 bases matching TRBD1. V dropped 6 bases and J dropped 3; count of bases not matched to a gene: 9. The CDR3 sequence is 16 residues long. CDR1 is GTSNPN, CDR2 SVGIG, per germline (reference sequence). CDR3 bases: TGTGCCTGCACAGAGGGACAGGGAAGCTATAATTCACCCCTCCACTTT. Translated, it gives CACTEGQGSYNSPLHF.

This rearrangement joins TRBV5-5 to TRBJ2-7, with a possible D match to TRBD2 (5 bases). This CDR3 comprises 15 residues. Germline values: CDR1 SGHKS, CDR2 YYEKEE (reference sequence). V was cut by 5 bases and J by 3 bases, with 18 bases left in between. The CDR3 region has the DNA TGTGCCAGCAGTTCGGGCATCTCAGCGGTCTACGAGCAGTACGTC. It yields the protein CASSSGISAVYEQYV.

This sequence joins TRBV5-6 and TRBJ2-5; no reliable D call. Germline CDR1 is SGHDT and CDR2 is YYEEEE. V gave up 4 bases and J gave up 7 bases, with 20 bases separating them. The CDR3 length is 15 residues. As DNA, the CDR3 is TGTGCCAGCAGCCTCGATTCGGACCGCGGCCGGACCCAGTACTTC. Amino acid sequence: CASSLDSDRGRTQYF.

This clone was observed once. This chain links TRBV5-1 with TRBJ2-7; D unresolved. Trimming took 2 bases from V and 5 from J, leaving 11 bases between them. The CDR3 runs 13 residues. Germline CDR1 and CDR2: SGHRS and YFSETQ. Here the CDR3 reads CASSFGDRDEQYF. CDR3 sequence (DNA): TGCGCCAGCAGCTTTGGGGATCGGGACGAGCAGTACTTC.

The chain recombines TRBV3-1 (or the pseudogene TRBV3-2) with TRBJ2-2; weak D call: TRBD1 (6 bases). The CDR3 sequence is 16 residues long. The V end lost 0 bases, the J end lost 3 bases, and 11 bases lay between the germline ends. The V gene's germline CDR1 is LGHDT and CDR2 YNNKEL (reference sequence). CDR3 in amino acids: CASSQDRQVHTGELFF. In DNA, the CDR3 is TGTGCCAGCAGCCAAGATAGACAGGTCCACACCGGGGAGCTGTTTTTT.

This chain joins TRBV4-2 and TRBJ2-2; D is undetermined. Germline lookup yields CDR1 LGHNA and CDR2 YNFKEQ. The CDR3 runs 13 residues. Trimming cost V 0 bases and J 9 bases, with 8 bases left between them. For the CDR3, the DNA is TGTGCCAGCAGCCAAGATGGAGAAAGGGAGCTGTTTTTT. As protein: CASSQDGERELFF.

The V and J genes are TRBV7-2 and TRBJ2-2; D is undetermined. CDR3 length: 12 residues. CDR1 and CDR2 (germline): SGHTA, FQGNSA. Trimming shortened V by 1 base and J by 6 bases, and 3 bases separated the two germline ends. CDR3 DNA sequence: TGTGCCAGCAGCTTAGAGGCCGGGGAGCTGTTTTTT. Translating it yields CASSLEAGELFF.

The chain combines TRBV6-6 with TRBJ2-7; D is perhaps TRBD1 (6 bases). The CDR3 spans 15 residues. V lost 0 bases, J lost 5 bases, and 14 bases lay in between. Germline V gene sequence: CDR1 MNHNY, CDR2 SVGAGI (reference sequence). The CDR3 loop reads CASSYSRQGNNEQYF. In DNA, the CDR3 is TGTGCCAGCAGTTACTCCCGGCAGGGGAACAACGAGCAGTACTTC.

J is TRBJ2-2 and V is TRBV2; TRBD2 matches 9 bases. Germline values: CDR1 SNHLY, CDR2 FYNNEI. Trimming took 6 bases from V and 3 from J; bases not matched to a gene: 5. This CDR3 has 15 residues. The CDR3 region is CASRGGGADTGELFF. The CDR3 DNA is TGTGCCAGCAGAGGCGGGGGGGCCGACACCGGGGAGCTGTTTTTT. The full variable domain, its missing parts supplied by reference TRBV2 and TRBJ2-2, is EPEVTQTPSHQVTQMGQEVILRCVPISNHLYFYWYRQILGQKVEFLVSFYNNEISEKSEIFDDQFSVERPDGSNFTLKIRSTKLEDSAMYFCASRGGGADTGELFFGEGSRLTVL.

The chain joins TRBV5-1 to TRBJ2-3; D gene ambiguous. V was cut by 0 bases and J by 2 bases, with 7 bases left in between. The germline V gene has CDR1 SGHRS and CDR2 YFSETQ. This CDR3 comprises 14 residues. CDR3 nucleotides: TGCGCCAGCAGCTTGGCTTCCCCCACAGATACGCAGTATTTT. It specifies CASSLASPTDTQYF.

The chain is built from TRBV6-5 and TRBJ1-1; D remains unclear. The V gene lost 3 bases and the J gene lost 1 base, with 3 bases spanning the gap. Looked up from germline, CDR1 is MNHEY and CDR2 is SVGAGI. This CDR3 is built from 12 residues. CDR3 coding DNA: TGTGCCAGCAGTTATAAGAACACTGAAGCTTTCTTT. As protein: CASSYKNTEAFF.

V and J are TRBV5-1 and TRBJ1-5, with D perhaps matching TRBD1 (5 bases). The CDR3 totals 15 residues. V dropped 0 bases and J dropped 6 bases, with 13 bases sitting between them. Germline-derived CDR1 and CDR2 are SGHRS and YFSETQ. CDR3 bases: TGCGCCAGCAGCTTGGAAGGGACGGAAAGTCAGCCCCAGCATTTT. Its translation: CASSLEGTESQPQHF. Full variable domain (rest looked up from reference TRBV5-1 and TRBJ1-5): KAGVTQTPRYLIKTRGQQVTLSCSPISGHRSVSWYQQTPGQGLQFLFEYFSETQRNKGNFPGRFSGRQFSNSRSEMNVSTLELGDSALYLCASSLEGTESQPQHFGDGTRLSIL.

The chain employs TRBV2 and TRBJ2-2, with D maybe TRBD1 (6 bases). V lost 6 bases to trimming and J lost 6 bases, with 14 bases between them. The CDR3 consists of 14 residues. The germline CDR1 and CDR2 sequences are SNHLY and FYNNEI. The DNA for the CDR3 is TGTGCCAGCAGAACACAGGGAAATGCCGGGGAGCTGTTTTTT. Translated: CASRTQGNAGELFF.

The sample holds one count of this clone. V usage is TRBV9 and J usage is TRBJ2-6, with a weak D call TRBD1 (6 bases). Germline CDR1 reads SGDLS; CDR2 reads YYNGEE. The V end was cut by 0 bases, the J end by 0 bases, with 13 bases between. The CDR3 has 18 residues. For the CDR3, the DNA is TGTGCCAGCAGCGTAGCCGGGACACTCCACTCTGGGGCCAACGTCCTGACTTTC. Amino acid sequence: CASSVAGTLHSGANVLTF.

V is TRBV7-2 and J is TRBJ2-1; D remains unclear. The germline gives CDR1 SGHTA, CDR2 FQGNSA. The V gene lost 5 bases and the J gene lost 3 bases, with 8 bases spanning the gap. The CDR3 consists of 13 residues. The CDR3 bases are TGTGCCAGCAGCGCTTTTCTCTACAATGAGCAGTTCTTC. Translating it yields CASSAFLYNEQFF.

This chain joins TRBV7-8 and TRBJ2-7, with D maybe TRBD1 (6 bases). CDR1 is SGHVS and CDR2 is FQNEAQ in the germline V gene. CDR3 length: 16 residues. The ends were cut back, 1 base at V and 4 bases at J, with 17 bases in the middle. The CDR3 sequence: CASSLEAGANFYEQYV. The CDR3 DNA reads TGTGCCAGCAGCTTAGAGGCAGGGGCTAATTTTTACGAGCAGTACGTC.

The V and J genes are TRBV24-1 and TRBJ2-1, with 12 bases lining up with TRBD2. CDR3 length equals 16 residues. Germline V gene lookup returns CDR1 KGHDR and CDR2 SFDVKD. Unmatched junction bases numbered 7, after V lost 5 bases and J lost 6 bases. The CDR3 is CATSGPGLAGRNEQFF. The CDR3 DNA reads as TGTGCCACCAGTGGTCCGGGACTAGCGGGCCGCAATGAGCAGTTCTTC.

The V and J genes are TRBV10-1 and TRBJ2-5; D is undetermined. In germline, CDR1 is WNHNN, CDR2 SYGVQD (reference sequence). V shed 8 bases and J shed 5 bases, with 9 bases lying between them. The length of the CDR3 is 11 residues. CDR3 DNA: TGCGCCAGCCCAGTCGACGAGACCCAGTACTTC. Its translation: CASPVDETQYF.